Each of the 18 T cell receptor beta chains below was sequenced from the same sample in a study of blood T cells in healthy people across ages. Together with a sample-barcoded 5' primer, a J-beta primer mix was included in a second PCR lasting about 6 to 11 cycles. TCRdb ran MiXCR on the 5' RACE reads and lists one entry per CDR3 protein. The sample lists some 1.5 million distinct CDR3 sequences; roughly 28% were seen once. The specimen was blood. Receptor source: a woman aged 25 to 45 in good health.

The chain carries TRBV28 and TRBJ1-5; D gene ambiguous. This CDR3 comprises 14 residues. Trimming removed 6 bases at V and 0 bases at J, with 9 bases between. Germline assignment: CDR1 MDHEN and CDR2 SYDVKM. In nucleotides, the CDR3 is TGTGCCAGCAGCCGAATGATTAGCAATCAGCCCCAGCATTTT. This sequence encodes CASSRMISNQPQHF.

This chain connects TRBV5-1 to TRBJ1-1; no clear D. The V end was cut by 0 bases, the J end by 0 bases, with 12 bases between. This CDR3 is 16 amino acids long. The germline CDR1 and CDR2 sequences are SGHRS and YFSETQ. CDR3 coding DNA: TGCGCCAGCAGCTTGGCCCAGGCCTGGGTGAACACTGAAGCTTTCTTT. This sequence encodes CASSLAQAWVNTEAFF.

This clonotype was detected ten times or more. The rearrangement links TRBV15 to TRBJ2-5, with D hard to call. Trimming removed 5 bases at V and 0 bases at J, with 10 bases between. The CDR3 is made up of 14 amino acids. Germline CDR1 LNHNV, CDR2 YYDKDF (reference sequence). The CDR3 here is CATSQAGYQETQYF. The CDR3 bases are TGTGCCACCAGCCAGGCAGGTTACCAAGAGACCCAGTACTTC.

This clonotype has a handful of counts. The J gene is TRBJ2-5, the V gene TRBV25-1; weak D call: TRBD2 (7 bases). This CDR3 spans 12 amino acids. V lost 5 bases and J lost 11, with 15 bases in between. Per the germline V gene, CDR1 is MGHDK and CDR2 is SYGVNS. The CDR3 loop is CASSWGGTEQYF. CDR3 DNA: TGTGCCAGCAGTTGGGGGGGCACTGAGCAGTACTTC. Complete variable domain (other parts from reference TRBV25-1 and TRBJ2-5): EADIYQTPRYLVIGTGKKITLECSQTMGHDKMYWYQQDPGMELHLIHYSYGVNSTEKGDLSSESTVSRIRTEHFPLTLESARPSHTSQYLCASSWGGTEQYFGPGTRLLVL.

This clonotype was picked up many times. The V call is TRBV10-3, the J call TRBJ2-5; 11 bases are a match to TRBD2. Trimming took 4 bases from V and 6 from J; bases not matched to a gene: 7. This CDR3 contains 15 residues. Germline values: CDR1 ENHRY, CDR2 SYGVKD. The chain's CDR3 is CAISGTSGGTQTQYF. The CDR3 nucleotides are TGTGCCATCAGTGGTACTAGCGGGGGAACGCAGACCCAGTACTTC.

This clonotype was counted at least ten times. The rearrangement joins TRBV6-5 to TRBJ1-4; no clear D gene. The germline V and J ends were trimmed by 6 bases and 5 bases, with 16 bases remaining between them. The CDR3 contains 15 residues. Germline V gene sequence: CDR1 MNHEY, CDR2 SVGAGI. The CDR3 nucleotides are TGTGCCAGCAGCCGGACCACCCCTGACAATGAAAAACTGTTTTTT. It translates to CASSRTTPDNEKLFF.

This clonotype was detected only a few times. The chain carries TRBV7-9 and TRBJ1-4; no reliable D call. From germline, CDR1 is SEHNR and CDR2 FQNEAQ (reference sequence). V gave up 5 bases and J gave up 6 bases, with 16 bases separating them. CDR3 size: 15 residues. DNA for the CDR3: TGTGCCAGCAGCAAGGCGGGGAACCTCGATGAAAAACTGTTTTTT. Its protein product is CASSKAGNLDEKLFF.

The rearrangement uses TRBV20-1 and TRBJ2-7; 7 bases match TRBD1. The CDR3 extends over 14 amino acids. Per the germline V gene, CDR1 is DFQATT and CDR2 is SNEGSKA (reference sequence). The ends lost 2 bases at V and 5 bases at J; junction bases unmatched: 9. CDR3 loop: CSARPPDRVHEQYF. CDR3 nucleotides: TGCAGTGCTAGACCTCCAGACAGGGTCCACGAGCAGTACTTC.

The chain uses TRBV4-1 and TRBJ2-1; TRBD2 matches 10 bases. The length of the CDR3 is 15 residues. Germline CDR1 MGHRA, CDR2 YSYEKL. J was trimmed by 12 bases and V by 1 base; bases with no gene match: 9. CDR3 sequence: CASSQGLAGAQTQFF. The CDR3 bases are TGCGCCAGCAGCCAAGGGCTAGCGGGGGCCCAAACGCAGTTCTTC.

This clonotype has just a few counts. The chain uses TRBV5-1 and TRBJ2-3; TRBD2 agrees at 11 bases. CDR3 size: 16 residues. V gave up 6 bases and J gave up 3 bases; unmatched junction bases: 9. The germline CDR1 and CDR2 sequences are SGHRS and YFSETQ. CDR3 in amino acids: CASKLAGGPTTDTQYF. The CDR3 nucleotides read TGCGCCAGCAAATTAGCGGGAGGGCCTACAACAGATACGCAGTATTTT.

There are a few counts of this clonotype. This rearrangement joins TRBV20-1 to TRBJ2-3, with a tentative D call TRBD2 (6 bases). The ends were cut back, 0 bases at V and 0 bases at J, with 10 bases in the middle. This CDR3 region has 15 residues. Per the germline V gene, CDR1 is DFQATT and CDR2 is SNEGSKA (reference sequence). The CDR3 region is CSARDAGTSTDTQYF. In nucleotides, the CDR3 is TGCAGTGCTAGAGATGCAGGGACTAGCACAGATACGCAGTATTTT.

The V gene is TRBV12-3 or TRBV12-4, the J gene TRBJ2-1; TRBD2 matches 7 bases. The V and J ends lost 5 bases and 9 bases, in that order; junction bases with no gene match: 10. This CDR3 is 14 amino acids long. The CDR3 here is CASSAGDPGTEQFF. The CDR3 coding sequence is TGTGCCAGCAGTGCGGGGGACCCGGGGACTGAGCAGTTCTTC.

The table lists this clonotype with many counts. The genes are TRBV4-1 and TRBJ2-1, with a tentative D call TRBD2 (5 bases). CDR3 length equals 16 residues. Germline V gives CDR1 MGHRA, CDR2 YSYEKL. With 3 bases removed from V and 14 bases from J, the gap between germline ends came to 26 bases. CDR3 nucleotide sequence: TGCGCCAGCAGCCACCCGCGTGGGGAGCGATGGGGAAATAAGTTCTTC. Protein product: CASSHPRGERWGNKFF.

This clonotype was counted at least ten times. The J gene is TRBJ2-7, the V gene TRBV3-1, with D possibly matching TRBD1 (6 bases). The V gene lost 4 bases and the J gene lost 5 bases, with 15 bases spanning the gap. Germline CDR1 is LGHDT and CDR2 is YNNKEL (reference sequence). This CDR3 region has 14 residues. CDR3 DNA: TGTGCCAGCAGCCTCACAGGGATGAGCAACGAGCAGTACTTC. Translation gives CASSLTGMSNEQYF.

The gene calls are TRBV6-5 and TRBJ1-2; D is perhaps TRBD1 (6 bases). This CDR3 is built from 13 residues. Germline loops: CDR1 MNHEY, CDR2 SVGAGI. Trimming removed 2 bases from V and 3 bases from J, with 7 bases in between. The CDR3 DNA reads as TGTGCCAGCAGTTACGGGGGGCACTATGGCTACACCTTC. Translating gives CASSYGGHYGYTF.

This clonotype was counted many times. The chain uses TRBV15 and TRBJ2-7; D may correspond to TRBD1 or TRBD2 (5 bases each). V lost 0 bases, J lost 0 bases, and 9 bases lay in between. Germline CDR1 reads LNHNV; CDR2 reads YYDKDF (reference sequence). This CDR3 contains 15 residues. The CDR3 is CATSRDGGPSYEQYF. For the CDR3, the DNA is TGTGCCACCAGCAGAGATGGGGGTCCCTCCTACGAGCAGTACTTC.

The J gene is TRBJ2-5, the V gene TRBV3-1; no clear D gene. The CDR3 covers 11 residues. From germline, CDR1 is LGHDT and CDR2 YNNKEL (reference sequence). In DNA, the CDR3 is TGTGCAGCCTCACTCCAGGAGACCCAGTACTTC. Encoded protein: CAASLQETQYF.

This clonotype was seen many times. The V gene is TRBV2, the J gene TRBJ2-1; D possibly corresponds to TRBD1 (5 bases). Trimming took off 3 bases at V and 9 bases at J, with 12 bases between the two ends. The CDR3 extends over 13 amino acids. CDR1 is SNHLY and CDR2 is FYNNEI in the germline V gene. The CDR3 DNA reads TGTGCCAGCAGTGAGGGGCTAGAGCTTGAGCAGTTCTTC. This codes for CASSEGLELEQFF.